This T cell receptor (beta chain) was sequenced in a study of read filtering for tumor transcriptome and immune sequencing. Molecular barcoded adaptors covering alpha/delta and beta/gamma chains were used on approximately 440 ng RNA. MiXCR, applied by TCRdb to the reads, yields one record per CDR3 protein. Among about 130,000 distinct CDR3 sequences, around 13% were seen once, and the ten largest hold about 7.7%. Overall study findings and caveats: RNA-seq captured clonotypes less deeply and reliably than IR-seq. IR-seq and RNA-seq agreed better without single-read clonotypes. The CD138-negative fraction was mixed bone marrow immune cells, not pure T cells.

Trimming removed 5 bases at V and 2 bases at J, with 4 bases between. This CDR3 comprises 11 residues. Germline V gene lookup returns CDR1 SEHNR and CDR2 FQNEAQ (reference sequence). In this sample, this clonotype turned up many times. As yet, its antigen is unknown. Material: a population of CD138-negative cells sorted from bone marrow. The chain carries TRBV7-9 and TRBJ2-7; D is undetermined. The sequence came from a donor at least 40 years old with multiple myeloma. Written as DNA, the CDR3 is TGTGCCAGCAGCACGACCTACGAGCAGTACTTC. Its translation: CASSTTYEQYF.